Here is one T cell receptor (beta chain) with its context. Amplification used 60 Vbeta primers and 13 Jbeta primers. The assay was immunoSEQ multiplex PCR, and TCRdb's table has in-frame clones only and misses some. The table lists around 99,000 clones, about 80% of them singletons. The data stem from a study of cytomegalovirus exposure and HLA in healthy donors. J lost 5 bases, V lost 4 bases, and 4 bases had no gene match. This CDR3 contains 14 residues. In germline, CDR1 is SGHNT, CDR2 YYREEE (reference sequence). The chain combines TRBV5-4 with TRBJ1-1; 11 nucleotides line up with TRBD1. Material: PBMCs. This sequence originates from a man aged 40-49 years in good health and CMV-seronegative. The CDR3 protein is CASSRDRGGTEAFF. CDR3 bases: TGTGCCAGCAGCCGGGACAGGGGGGGGACTGAAGCTTTCTTT. The entire variable domain, with the rest obtained from reference TRBV5-4 and TRBJ1-1, is as follows: ETGVTQSPTHLIKTRGQQVTLRCSSQSGHNTVSWYQQALGQGPQFIFQYYREEENGRGNFPPRFSGLQFPNYSSELNVNALELDDSALYLCASSRDRGGTEAFFGQGTRLTVV.